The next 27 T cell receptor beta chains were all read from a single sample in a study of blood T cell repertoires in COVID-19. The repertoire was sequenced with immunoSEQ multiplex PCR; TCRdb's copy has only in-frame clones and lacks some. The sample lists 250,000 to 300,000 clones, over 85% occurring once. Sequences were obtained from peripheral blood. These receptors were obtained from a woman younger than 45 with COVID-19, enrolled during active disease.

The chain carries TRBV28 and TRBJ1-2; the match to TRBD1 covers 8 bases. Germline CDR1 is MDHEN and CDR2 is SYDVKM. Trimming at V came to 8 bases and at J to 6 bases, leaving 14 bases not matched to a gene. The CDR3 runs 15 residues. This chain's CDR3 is CASRVPGQVPDGYTF. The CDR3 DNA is TGTGCCAGCCGAGTCCCGGGACAGGTACCCGATGGCTACACCTTC.

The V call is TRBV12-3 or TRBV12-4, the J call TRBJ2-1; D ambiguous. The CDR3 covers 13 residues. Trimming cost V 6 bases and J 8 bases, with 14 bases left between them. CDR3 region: CASRNGVEYEQFF. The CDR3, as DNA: TGTGCCAGCAGGAATGGTGTCGAGTATGAGCAGTTCTTC.

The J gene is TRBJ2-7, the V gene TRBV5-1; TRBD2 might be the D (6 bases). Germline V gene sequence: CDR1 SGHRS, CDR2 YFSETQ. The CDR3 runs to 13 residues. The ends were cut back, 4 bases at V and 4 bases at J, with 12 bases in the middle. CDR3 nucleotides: TGCGCCAGCAGCCCCGGGACTCAGTACGAGCAGTACTTC. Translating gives CASSPGTQYEQYF.

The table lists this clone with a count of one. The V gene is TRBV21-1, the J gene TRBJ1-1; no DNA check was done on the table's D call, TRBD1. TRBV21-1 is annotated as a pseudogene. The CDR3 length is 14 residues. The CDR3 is CASTRQWLNTEAFF. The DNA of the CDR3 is TGTGCCAGCACCAGACAGTGGTTAAACACTGAAGCTTTCTTT.

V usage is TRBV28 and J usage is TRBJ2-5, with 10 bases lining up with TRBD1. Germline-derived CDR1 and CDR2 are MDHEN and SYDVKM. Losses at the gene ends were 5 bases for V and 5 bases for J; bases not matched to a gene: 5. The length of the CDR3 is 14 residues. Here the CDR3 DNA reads TGTGCCAGCAGTGTCCCGGGACAGGGGGAGACCCAGTACTTC. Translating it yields CASSVPGQGETQYF.

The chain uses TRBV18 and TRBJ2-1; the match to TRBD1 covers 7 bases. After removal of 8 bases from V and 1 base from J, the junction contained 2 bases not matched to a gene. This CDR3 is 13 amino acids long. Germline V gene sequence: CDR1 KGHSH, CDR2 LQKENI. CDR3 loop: CASTTGSYNEQFF. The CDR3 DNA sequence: TGTGCCAGCACGACAGGGTCCTACAATGAGCAGTTCTTC.

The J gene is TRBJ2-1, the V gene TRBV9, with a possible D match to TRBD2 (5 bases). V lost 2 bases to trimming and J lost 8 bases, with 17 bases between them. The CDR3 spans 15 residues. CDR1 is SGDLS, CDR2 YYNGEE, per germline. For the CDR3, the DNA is TGTGCCAGCAGCGTGGGCCCCGAGGAGGAGGATGAGCAGTTCTTC. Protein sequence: CASSVGPEEEDEQFF.

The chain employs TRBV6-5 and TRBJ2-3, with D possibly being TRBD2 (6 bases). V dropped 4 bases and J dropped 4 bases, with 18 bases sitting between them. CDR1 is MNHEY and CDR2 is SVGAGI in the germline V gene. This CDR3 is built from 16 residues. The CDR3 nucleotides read TGTGCCAGCAGTTTTTTTCGGGGGACCCACGCAGATACGCAGTATTTT. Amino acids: CASSFFRGTHADTQYF.

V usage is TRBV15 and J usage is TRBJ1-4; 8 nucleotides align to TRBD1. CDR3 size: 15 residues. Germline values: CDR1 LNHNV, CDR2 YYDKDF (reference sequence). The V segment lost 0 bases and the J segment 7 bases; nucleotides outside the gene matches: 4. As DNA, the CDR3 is TGTGCCACCAGCAGAGACACAGGGGGTGGTGAAAAACTGTTTTTT. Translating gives CATSRDTGGGEKLFF.

The CDR3 reads CASSVRDRPSFNYGYTF. The CDR3 DNA is TGTGCCAGCAGCGTTCGGGACAGACCTTCCTTTAACTATGGCTACACCTTC. V usage is TRBV9 and J usage is TRBJ1-2; 7 bases fit TRBD1. V trimming: 2 bases; J trimming: 1 base; junction bases outside the gene matches: 11. The CDR3 contains 17 residues. The germline gives CDR1 SGDLS, CDR2 YYNGEE.

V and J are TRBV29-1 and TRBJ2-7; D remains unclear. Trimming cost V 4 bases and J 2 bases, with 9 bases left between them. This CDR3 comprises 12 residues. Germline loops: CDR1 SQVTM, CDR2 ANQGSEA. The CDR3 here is CSVAYTAYEQYF. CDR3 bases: TGCAGCGTTGCTTATACAGCCTACGAGCAGTACTTC.

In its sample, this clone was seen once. The CDR3 protein is CASSPPQGASNEQFF. The CDR3 DNA reads as TGCGCCAGCAGCCCCCCGCAGGGGGCGTCGAATGAGCAGTTCTTC. The J gene is TRBJ2-1, the V gene TRBV5-1, with 8 bases identical to TRBD1. Looked up from germline, CDR1 is SGHRS and CDR2 is YFSETQ. Unmatched junction bases numbered 10, after V lost 4 bases and J lost 7 bases. The CDR3 is 15 amino acids.

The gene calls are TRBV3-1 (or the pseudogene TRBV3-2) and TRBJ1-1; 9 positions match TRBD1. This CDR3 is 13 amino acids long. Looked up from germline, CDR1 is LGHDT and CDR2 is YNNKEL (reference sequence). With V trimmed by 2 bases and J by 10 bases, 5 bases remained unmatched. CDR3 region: CASSQTQDRGAFF. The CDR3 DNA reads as TGTGCCAGCAGCCAAACTCAGGACAGGGGAGCTTTCTTT.

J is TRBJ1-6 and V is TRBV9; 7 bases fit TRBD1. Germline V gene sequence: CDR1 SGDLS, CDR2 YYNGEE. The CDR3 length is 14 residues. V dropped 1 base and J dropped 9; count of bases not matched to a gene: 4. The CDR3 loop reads CASSVTGATSPLHF. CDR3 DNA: TGTGCCAGCAGCGTAACAGGGGCAACTTCACCCCTCCACTTT.

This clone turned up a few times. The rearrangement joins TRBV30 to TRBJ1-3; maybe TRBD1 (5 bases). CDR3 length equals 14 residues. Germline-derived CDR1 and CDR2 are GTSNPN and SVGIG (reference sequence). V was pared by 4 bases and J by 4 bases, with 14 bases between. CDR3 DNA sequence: TGTGCCTGGACCACTTGGGGGGTCGGAAACACCATATATTTT. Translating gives CAWTTWGVGNTIYF.

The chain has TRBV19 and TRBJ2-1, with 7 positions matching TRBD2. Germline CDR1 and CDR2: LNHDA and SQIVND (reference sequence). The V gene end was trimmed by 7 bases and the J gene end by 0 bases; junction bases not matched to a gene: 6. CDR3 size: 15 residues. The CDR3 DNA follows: TGTGCCAGTACTACAATAGCGGGCTCCTACAATGAGCAGTTCTTC. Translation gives CASTTIAGSYNEQFF.

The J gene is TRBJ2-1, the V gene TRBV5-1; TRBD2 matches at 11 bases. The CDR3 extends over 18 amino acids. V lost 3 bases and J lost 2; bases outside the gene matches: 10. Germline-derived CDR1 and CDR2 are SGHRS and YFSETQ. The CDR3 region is CASSSYSFSGGAYNEQFF. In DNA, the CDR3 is TGCGCCAGCAGCTCCTACTCCTTTAGCGGGGGGGCCTACAATGAGCAGTTCTTC.

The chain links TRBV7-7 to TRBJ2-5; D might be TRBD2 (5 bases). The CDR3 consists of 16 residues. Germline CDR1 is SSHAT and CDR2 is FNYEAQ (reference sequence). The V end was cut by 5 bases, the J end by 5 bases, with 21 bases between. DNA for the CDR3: TGTGCCAGCAGCCTAAGCTCCGACCCAAGAGGGGAGACCCAGTACTTC. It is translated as CASSLSSDPRGETQYF.

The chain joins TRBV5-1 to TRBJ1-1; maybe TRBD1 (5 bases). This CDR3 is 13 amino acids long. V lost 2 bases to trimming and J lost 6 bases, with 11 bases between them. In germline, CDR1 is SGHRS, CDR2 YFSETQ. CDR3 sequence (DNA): TGCGCCAGCAGCTTACAGACAGCCTCTGAAGCTTTCTTT. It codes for CASSLQTASEAFF.

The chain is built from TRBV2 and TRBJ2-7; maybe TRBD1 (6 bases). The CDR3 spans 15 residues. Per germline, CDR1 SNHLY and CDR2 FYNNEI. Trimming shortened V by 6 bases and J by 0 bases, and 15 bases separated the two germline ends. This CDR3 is CASRAPRDISYEQYF. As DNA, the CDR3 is TGTGCCAGCAGAGCCCCCCGGGACATCTCCTACGAGCAGTACTTC.

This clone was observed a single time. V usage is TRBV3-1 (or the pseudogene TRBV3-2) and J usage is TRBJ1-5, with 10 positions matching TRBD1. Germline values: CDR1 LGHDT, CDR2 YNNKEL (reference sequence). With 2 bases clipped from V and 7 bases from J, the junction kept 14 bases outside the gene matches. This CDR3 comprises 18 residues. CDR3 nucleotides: TGTGCCAGCAGCCAACGTGCCGGGACAGGGGTTTCTGGACAGCCCCAGCATTTT. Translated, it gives CASSQRAGTGVSGQPQHF.

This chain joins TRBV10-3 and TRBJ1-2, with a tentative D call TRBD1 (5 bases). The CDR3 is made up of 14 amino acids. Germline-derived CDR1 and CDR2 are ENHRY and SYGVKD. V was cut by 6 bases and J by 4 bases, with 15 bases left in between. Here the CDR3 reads CAIRGEGLTYGYTF. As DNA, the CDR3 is TGTGCCATCAGGGGGGAGGGGTTAACCTATGGCTACACCTTC.

The CDR3 nucleotides are TGCGCCAGCAGCCAAGAGTGGCGGGGGGGCCTAGTGAAGTTCTTC. This gives the protein CASSQEWRGGLVKFF. The chain links TRBV4-1 to TRBJ2-1; 9 bases agree with TRBD2. CDR1 is MGHRA and CDR2 is YSYEKL in the germline V gene. The CDR3 has 15 residues. Trimming took 0 bases from V and 14 from J; bases not matched to a gene: 11.

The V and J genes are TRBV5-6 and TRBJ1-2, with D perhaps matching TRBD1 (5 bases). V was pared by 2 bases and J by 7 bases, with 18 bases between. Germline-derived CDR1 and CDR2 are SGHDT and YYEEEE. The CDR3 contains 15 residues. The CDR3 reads CASSLGGARKFGYTF. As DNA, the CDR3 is TGTGCCAGCAGCTTAGGAGGGGCGCGAAAGTTTGGCTACACCTTC.

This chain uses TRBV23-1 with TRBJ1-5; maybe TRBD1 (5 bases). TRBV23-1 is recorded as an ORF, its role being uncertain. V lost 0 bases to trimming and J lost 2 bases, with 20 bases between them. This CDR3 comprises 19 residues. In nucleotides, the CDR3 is TGCGCCAGCAGTCAATCCCGGACACTGTGGGGAATTGGCAATCAGCCCCAGCATTTT. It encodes CASSQSRTLWGIGNQPQHF.

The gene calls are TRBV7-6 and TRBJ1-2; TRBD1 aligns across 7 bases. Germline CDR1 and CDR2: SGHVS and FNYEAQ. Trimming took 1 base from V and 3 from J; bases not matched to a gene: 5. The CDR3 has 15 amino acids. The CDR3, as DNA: TGTGCCAGCAGCTTAGAACCAGGGGGTTACTATGGCTACACCTTC. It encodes CASSLEPGGYYGYTF.

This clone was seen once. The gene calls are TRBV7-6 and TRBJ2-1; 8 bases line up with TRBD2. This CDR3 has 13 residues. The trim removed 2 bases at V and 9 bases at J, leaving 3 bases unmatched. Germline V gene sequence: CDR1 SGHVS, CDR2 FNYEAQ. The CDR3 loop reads CASSLSGSSEQFF. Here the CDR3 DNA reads TGTGCCAGCAGCTTAAGCGGGAGTTCTGAGCAGTTCTTC.